This T cell receptor beta chain was captured in a study of T cells in localized non-small cell lung cancer. Regarding the study as a whole: Detection in adjacent lung was observed for a median around 55 of the top 100 tumor clones. Clonality peaked in uninvolved adjacent lung rather than tumor.

V was trimmed by 6 bases and J by 0 bases, leaving 18 bases between them. This CDR3 contains 17 residues. Germline-derived CDR1 and CDR2 are LNHDA and SQIVND (reference sequence). Libraries were prepared by immunoSEQ multiplex PCR; TCRdb keeps only in-frame clonotypes and omits some of them. The profile shows around 28,000 clones, approximately 90% of them singletons. This clone was found once. Its antigen remains unknown. The chain has TRBV19 and TRBJ2-1; possible D gene TRBD2, 6 bases. Sample: peripheral blood, taken before any cancer treatment. This TCR was sampled from a woman aged 18-55 years with stage I lung adenocarcinoma. The CDR3, as DNA: TGTGCCAGTAGCTTAGGGGTCGGGGGACTCTCCTACAATGAGCAGTTCTTC. It encodes CASSLGVGGLSYNEQFF.